Listed below are T cell receptor beta chains from one sample, sequenced in a study of shared clonotypes between healthy human individuals. Clones were sequenced by immunoSEQ multiplex PCR, and TCRdb holds only the in-frame ones, with some missing. The table has roughly 2.1 million clones, about 93% seen once. The sample taken for sequencing was naive CD8+ T cells from PBMCs. The receptor source for this set is a man aged 18 to 29 in good health. Some clones in this sample may be carry-over from other donors' samples. CDR3s include the opening cysteine and the closing phenylalanine or tryptophan. Each record gives: D gene, clone size, J gene, V gene, CDR3 DNA, CDR3 protein. The D gene is left open where the match is weak. Clone size, where shown, is once, few, many, or a class for clones that have expanded.

TRBD2 | - | TRBJ2-7 | TRBV19 | TGTGCCAGTAGTTCCTGGACTAGCGGGAGCTACGAGCAGTACTTC | CASSSWTSGSYEQYF
- | - | TRBJ2-3 | TRBV4-3 | TGCGCCAGCAGCCCCTCAGGAGCAGATACGCAGTATTTT | CASSPSGADTQYF
TRBD1 | - | TRBJ1-1 | TRBV13 | TGTGCCAGCAGCCCGGACAGGGGGACTGAAGCTTTCTTT | CASSPDRGTEAFF
- | - | TRBJ2-7 | TRBV7-2 | TGTGCCAGCAGCTCGTTCCATTCCTACGAGCAGTACTTC | CASSSFHSYEQYF
TRBD1 | once | TRBJ2-1 | TRBV18 | TGTGCCAGCTCACCCGCCGGTGTACAGGGGTACAATGAGCAGTTCTTC | CASSPAGVQGYNEQFF
- | once | TRBJ2-2 | TRBV7-9 | TGTGCCAGCAGCTTCTCGGGGCCCCCAGGGGAGCTGTTTTTT | CASSFSGPPGELFF
TRBD1 | - | TRBJ2-4 | TRBV5-1 | TGCGCCAGCGCAGAACTGGGCCACAGGGGGGTGGCCAAAAACATTCAGTACTTC | CASAELGHRGVAKNIQYF
- | - | TRBJ2-7 | TRBV27 | TGTGCCAGCAGTCCGTCCTGGGCGGACTCCTACGAGCAGTACTTC | CASSPSWADSYEQYF
TRBD1 | - | TRBJ1-5 | TRBV28 | TGTGCCAGCAGTTTACAGGGGGTGGCGAGCAATCAGCCCCAGCATTTT | CASSLQGVASNQPQHF
TRBD1 | - | TRBJ2-1 | TRBV13 | TGTGCCAGCAGCTTAGCCGTTGGACAGGGGAGCTCCTACAATGAGCAGTTCTTC | CASSLAVGQGSSYNEQFF
- | - | TRBJ1-2 | TRBV19 | TGTGCCAGTAGTTCCGCGCGGGACGCCTATGGCTACACCTTC | CASSSARDAYGYTF
TRBD1 | - | TRBJ2-2 | TRBV27 | TGTGCCACCGCTTCGGACAGGGTGTTGGCGAACACCGGGGAGCTGTTTTTT | CATASDRVLANTGELFF
- | - | TRBJ2-7 | TRBV9 | TGTGCCAGCAGCGCGTCCGGAAGGGGGAACGAGCAGTACTTC | CASSASGRGNEQYF
TRBD1 | - | TRBJ1-2 | TRBV9 | TGTGCCAGCAGCGTAGGGGACAGGGGACTCCTCTATGGCTACACCTTC | CASSVGDRGLLYGYTF
- | - | TRBJ2-1 | TRBV7-8 | TGTGCCAGCGCCCAGGGGTCTGGTAGATTATACAATGAGCAGTTCTTC | CASAQGSGRLYNEQFF
TRBD2 | - | TRBJ2-1 | TRBV7-9 | TGTGCCAGCAGCGCTAGCGGGAGGGCCGAATATGAGCAGTTCTTC | CASSASGRAEYEQFF
- | - | TRBJ2-1 | TRBV28 | TGTGCCAGCCGGACAGATAATGAGCAGTTCTTC | CASRTDNEQFF
TRBD1 | once | TRBJ1-2 | TRBV10-3 | TGTGCCATCAGCGCCGGACAGGGATTCTATGGCTACACCTTC | CAISAGQGFYGYTF
TRBD1 | - | TRBJ2-1 | TRBV5-4 | TGTGCCAGCAGCTTGGGGACAGGGGATGAGCAGTTCTTC | CASSLGTGDEQFF
TRBD2 | - | TRBJ2-3 | TRBV27 | TGTGCCAGCAGTTTAGTCGGGTTGATAGCGGGAGTGGGAGATACGCAGTATTTT | CASSLVGLIAGVGDTQYF
TRBD2 | - | TRBJ2-1 | TRBV10-3 | TGTGCCATCAGTGACCCGGGACTAGCCTACAAAGGGCAGTTCTTC | CAISDPGLAYKGQFF
- | - | TRBJ2-7 | TRBV2 | TGTGCCAGCAGTGAAGCCAATGGCGATAGCTCCTACGAGCAGTACTTC | CASSEANGDSSYEQYF
- | - | TRBJ2-5 | TRBV21-1 | TGTGCCAGCTCGATCGCAGGGGACAGGGAGGGGGAGACCCAGTACTTC | CASSIAGDREGETQYF
TRBD1 | - | TRBJ1-1 | TRBV19 | TGTGCCAGCCAGGACAGGGAGGTCTCTGAAGCTTTCTTT | CASQDREVSEAFF
- | - | TRBJ2-7 | TRBV10-3 | TGTGCCTCGAGGGACGTGAGCTCCTACGAGCAGTACTTC | CASRDVSSYEQYF
- | once | TRBJ2-5 | TRBV7-9 | TGTGCCAGCAGCTTAGCAGACCCCCCGTACTTC | CASSLADPPYF
- | - | TRBJ1-1 | TRBV5-1 | TGCGCCAGCAGCTTGTGGGCAGCTAACACTGAAGCTTTCTTT | CASSLWAANTEAFF
- | few | TRBJ2-7 | TRBV9 | TGTGCCAGCAGCGTAGGGGATAGCGGAACCTACGAGCAGTACTTC | CASSVGDSGTYEQYF
- | once | TRBJ2-2 | TRBV7-9 | TGTGCCAGCAGCCATAGTGGCACCCCCAACGGGGAGCTGTTTTTT | CASSHSGTPNGELFF
- | - | TRBJ2-6 | TRBV7-9 | TGTGCCAGCACCGTTGGGGGAGCTGGGGCCAACGTCCTGACTTTC | CASTVGGAGANVLTF
- | - | TRBJ2-7 | TRBV6-5 | TGTGCCAGCAGTTACTCGTGGGGCGCTGGGTCCTACGAGCAGTACTTC | CASSYSWGAGSYEQYF
- | - | TRBJ2-2 | TRBV5-1 | TGCGCCAGCAGCTTGGCCGGGCAGACATACCGGAACACCGGGGAGCTGTTTTTT | CASSLAGQTYRNTGELFF
- | - | TRBJ2-3 | TRBV28 | TGTGCCAGCAGCAATCTAGCGCTGTCGGATACGCAGTATTTT | CASSNLALSDTQYF
- | - | TRBJ2-1 | TRBV7-8 | TGTGCCAGCAGCCCGCCCCCCGGGCAGGATGAGCAGTTCTTC | CASSPPPGQDEQFF
- | - | TRBJ1-1 | TRBV28 | TGTGCCAGCAGTTTTCTGACGGTGAACACTGAAGCTTTCTTT | CASSFLTVNTEAFF
- | - | TRBJ2-2 | TRBV29-1 | TGCAGCGTCGCCGGGTCCTCGGGCACCGGGGAGCTGTTTTTT | CSVAGSSGTGELFF
- | once | TRBJ2-7 | TRBV5-1 | TGCGCCAGCAGCTTGAACAGGGCGTCGACCTACGAGCAGTACTTC | CASSLNRASTYEQYF
- | - | TRBJ1-2 | TRBV7-9 | TGTGCCAGCAGCACAAGTGAGGGGAGGGGGAGGCGCGGCTACACCTTC | CASSTSEGRGRRGYTF
- | - | TRBJ2-5 | TRBV27 | TGTGCCAGCATGACCCGGGGAGAGACCCAGTACTTC | CASMTRGETQYF
- | - | TRBJ2-7 | TRBV6-6 | TGTGCCAGCAGTTACTCGAAACAGTTCGACGAGCAGTACTTC | CASSYSKQFDEQYF
- | once | TRBJ1-3 | TRBV10-3 | TGTGCCATCAGTGAGTGGCAGCCAAACTCTGGAAACACCATATATTTT | CAISEWQPNSGNTIYF
TRBD1 | - | TRBJ1-2 | TRBV6-5 | TGTGCCAGCAGTTACTCGACGACAGGGAGCCACTATGGCTACACCTTC | CASSYSTTGSHYGYTF
- | - | TRBJ2-7 | TRBV19 | TGTGCCAGTAGTACCAATACGCAAAGAGACAGGTCAGCCTACGAGCAGTACTTC | CASSTNTQRDRSAYEQYF
TRBD1 | - | TRBJ2-3 | TRBV19 | TGTGCCAGTAGTATACGGGACAGCCCCACAGATACGCAGTATTTT | CASSIRDSPTDTQYF
TRBD2 | - | TRBJ2-7 | TRBV7-2 | TGTGCCAGCAGCTTAGTAGCGGGAGCCTCCTACGAGCAGTACTTC | CASSLVAGASYEQYF
- | - | TRBJ1-1 | TRBV9 | TGTGCCAGCAGCGTAGGCAGGCTCACTGAAGCTTTCTTT | CASSVGRLTEAFF
TRBD1 | few | TRBJ1-5 | TRBV2 | TGTGCCAGCAGGGAACAGGGGGCGGATCAGCCCCAGCATTTT | CASREQGADQPQHF
TRBD1 | - | TRBJ2-5 | TRBV27 | TGTGCCACCTCGAACCGGGACAGAAAAGAGACCCAGTACTTC | CATSNRDRKETQYF
- | - | TRBJ1-2 | TRBV7-3 | TGTGCCAGCAGCCCGGTGGGAGGCACCGGACGTCATGGCTGCACCTTC | CASSPVGGTGRHGCTF
TRBD2 | - | TRBJ2-1 | TRBV11-2 | TGTGCCAGCAGCTTAGAGGCGGGAGGGCCGGAGGAGCAGTTCTTC | CASSLEAGGPEEQFF
- | - | TRBJ2-1 | TRBV7-6 | TGTGCCAGCAGCTTCGGCCGGACGAGCTCCTACAATGAGCAGTTCTTC | CASSFGRTSSYNEQFF
TRBD2 | - | TRBJ2-1 | TRBV4-1 | TGCGCCAGCAGCCAACTAGCGGGTGTTTACTACAATGAGCAGTTCTTC | CASSQLAGVYYNEQFF
TRBD1 | - | TRBJ2-5 | TRBV5-4 | TGTGCCAGCAGCTTACGGGACAGTCCACAAGAGACCCAGTACTTC | CASSLRDSPQETQYF
TRBD2 | - | TRBJ2-5 | TRBV7-3 | TGTGCCAGCAGCTTAACGGGACTAGCGGGAGGGCCTGCTGTGACCCAGTACTTC | CASSLTGLAGGPAVTQYF
- | - | TRBJ2-7 | TRBV28 | TGTGCCAGCAGTCACGGGGGTGAGGTCGACGAGCAGTACTTC | CASSHGGEVDEQYF
TRBD1 | - | TRBJ2-7 | TRBV10-3 | TGTGCCATCAGGAAAGGGACAGGGCTTTCCTACGAGCAGTACTTC | CAIRKGTGLSYEQYF
TRBD1 | - | TRBJ2-7 | TRBV5-6 | TGTGCCAGCAGCCTCGCACTTAGAACGGGGACAGGGCTTGACGAGCAGTACTTC | CASSLALRTGTGLDEQYF
- | - | TRBJ1-1 | TRBV15 | TGTGCCACCAGCAGAGGCCAGGGTTACACTGAAGCTTTCTTT | CATSRGQGYTEAFF